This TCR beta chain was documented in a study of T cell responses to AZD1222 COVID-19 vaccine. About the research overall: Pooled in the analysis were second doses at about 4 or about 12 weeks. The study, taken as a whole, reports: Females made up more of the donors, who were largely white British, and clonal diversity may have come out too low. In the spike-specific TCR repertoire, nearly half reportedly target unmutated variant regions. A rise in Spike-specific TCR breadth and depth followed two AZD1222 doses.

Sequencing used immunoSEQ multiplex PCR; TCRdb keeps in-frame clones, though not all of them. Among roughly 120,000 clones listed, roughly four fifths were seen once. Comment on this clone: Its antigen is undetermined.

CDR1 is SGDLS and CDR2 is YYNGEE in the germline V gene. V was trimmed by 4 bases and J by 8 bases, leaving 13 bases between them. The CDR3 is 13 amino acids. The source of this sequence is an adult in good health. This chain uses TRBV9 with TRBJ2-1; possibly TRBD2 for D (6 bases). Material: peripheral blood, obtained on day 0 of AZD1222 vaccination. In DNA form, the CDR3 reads TGTGCCAGCAGCTATCACTGGGGGGATGAGCAGTTCTTC. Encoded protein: CASSYHWGDEQFF.